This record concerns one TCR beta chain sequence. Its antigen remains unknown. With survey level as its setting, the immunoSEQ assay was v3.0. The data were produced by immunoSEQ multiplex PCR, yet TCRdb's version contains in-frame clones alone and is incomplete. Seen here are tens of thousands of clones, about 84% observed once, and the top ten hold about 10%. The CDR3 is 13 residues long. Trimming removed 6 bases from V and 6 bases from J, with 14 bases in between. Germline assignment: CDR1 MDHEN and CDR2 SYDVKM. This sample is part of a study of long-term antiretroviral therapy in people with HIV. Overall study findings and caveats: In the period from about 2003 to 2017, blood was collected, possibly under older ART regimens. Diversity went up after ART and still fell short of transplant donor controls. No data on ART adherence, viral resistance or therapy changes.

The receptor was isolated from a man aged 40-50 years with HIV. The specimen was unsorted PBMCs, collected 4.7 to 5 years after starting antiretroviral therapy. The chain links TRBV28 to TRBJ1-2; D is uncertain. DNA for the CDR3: TGTGCCAGCAGAAACGGATATCGGAATGGCTACACCTTC. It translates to CASRNGYRNGYTF.